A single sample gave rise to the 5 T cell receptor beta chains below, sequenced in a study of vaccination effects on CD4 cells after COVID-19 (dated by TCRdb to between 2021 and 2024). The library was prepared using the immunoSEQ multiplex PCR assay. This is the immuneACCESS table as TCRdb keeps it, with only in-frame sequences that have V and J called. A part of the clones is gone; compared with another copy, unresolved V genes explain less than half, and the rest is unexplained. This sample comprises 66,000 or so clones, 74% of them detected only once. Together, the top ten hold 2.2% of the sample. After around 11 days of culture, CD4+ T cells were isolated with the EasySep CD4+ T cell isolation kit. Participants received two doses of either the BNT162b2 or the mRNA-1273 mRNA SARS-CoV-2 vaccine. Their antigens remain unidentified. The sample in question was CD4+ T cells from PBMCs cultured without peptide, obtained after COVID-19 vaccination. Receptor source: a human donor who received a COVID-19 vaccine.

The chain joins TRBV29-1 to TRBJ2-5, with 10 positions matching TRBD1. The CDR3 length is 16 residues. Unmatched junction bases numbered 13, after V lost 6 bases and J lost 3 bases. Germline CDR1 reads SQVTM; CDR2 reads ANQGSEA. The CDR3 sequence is CSVGDRGYMRKETQYF. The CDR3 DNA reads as TGCAGCGTAGGGGACAGGGGTTATATGCGAAAAGAGACCCAGTACTTC.

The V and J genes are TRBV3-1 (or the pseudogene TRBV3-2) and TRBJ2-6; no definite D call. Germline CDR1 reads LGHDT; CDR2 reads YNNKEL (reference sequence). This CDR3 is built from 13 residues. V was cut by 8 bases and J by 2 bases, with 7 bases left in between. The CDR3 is CASGTTGANVLTF. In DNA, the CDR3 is TGTGCCAGCGGTACTACTGGGGCCAACGTCCTGACTTTC.

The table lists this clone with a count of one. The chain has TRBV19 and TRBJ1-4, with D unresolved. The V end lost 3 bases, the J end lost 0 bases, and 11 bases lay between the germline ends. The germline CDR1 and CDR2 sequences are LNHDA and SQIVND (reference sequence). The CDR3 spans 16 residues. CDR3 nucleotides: TGTGCCAGTAGTATGGTCGGGAGAACAACTAATGAAAAACTGTTTTTT. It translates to CASSMVGRTTNEKLFF.

The CDR3 spells CASGLAGDRGSYNSPLHF. CDR3 sequence (DNA): TGTGCTAGTGGTTTGGCAGGGGACAGGGGCTCCTATAATTCACCCCTCCACTTT. This rearrangement joins TRBV12-5 to TRBJ1-6, with 10 nucleotides matching TRBD1. The CDR3 covers 18 residues. Germline loops: CDR1 LGHNT, CDR2 FRNRAP. V lost 1 base and J lost 0; bases outside the gene matches: 3. The full variable domain, its missing parts supplied by reference TRBV12-5 and TRBJ1-6, is DARVTQTPRHKVTEMGQEVTMRCQPILGHNTVFWYRQTMMQGLELLAYFRNRAPLDDSGMPKDRFSAEMPDATLATLKIQPSEPRDSAVYFCASGLAGDRGSYNSPLHFGNGTRLTVT.

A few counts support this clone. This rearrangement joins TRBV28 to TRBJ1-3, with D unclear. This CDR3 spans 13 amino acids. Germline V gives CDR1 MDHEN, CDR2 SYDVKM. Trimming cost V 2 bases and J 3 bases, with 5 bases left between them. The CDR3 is CASSLQVGNTIYF. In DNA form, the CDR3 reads TGTGCCAGCAGTTTACAGGTTGGAAACACCATATATTTT.